This is a list of T cell receptor beta chains from one sample in a study of blood T cell repertoires in COVID-19. The repertoire was sequenced with immunoSEQ multiplex PCR; TCRdb's copy has only in-frame clones and lacks some. There are a few hundred thousand clones in the sample; around 87% occur only once, and 2.3% lies in the top ten. The sample taken for sequencing was peripheral blood. These receptors were collected from a woman aged 45-65 years with acute or convalescent COVID-19. Both conserved end residues are part of each CDR3. D genes are given only for firm matches. Expanded clones get a size class; other rows say once, few or many, or leave the size out.

TRBJ2-2 TRBV5-6 - - CASSSTRWTGELFF TGTGCCAGCAGCTCTACCCGGTGGACCGGGGAGCTGTTTTTT
TRBJ2-2 TRBV2 - TRBD2 CASRGSGRAGGELFF TGTGCCAGCAGGGGTAGCGGGAGGGCCGGCGGGGAGCTGTTTTTT
TRBJ1-5 TRBV29-1 - - CSVLGDSNQPQHF TGCAGCGTTTTGGGAGATAGCAATCAGCCCCAGCATTTT
TRBJ2-1 TRBV24-1 once - CATSDPEGSEQFF TGTGCCACCAGTGACCCGGAAGGGAGTGAGCAGTTCTTC
TRBJ2-3 TRBV6-5 - - CASSSTSGDTQYF TGTGCCAGCAGTTCGACGTCCGGGGATACGCAGTATTTT
TRBJ1-2 TRBV28 - - CASSPPGLYGYTF TGTGCCAGCAGTCCCCCGGGACTCTATGGCTACACCTTC
TRBJ2-7 TRBV28 - - CASHPGMGYEQYF TGTGCCTCACACCCAGGGATGGGGTACGAGCAGTACTTC
TRBJ2-1 TRBV10-3 - TRBD2 CAISLVAGEAYNEQFF TGTGCCATCAGCCTCGTAGCGGGGGAGGCTTACAATGAGCAGTTCTTC
TRBJ1-2 TRBV3-1/TRBV3-2 - - CASSQGAFGYGYTF TGTGCCAGCAGCCAAGGGGCTTTCGGCTATGGCTACACCTTC
TRBJ2-5 TRBV5-1 - TRBD2 CASSRGPESGKETQYF TGCGCCAGCAGCCGAGGCCCCGAAAGCGGGAAGGAGACCCAGTACTTC
TRBJ2-7 TRBV7-6 - - CASSLRQANEQYF TGTGCCAGCAGCCTTCGACAGGCGAACGAGCAGTACTTC
TRBJ2-7 TRBV27 - TRBD1 CASSPSGTGAGSEQYF TGTGCCAGCAGCCCATCTGGGACAGGGGCGGGGAGCGAGCAGTACTTC
TRBJ1-6 TRBV10-1 few - CASSDDRRISPLHF TGCGCCAGCAGTGATGACAGGAGAATTTCACCCCTCCACTTT
TRBJ2-3 TRBV14 - - CASSPRATGHRVLATQYF TGTGCCAGCAGCCCGCGCGCGACAGGACACCGAGTTTTAGCTACGCAGTATTTT
TRBJ2-7 TRBV7-6 few TRBD2 CVRGLAGGPPRGEQYF TGTGTCCGGGGACTAGCGGGAGGCCCTCCCCGGGGGGAGCAGTACTTC
TRBJ1-5 TRBV18 - - CASSPPYRASRGNQPQHF TGTGCCAGCTCACCGCCCTACAGGGCTTCGAGGGGCAATCAGCCCCAGCATTTT
TRBJ2-5 TRBV6-6 - - CASSRGLETQYF TGTGCCAGCTCTCGGGGTCTGGAGACCCAGTACTTC